This TCR beta chain derives from a study of shared clonotypes between healthy human individuals. V lost 10 bases to trimming and J lost 16 bases; unmatched junction nucleotides: 21. CDR3 length: 14 amino acids. CDR1 and CDR2 (germline): MNHNY, SVGAGI (reference sequence). The method was immunoSEQ multiplex PCR; TCRdb's version includes in-frame clones alone and lacks a portion of them. The profile shows a few million clones, approximately 96% of them singletons. Findings and limits, study-wide: Exclusively blood specimens were collected; tissue repertoires likely differ. It was expected that sequencing depth would affect clonotype sharing among donors. Non-shared clonotypes had lower generation probabilities than clonotypes shared by all four sorted-subset donors.

With regard to this clone: Its antigen is undetermined.

The receptor was derived from a man between 18 and 35 years old in good health. The chain uses TRBV6-6 and TRBJ2-4; 8 positions agree with TRBD1. The sample taken for sequencing was naive CD4+ T cells sorted from blood. Subset noted: CD45RA+ positively selected. CDR3 sequence: CATQGQALSARLYF. CDR3 bases: TGTGCCACCCAGGGACAGGCCCTCAGCGCGCGTTTATACTTC.